These T cell receptor beta chains were read from a single sample in a study of blood T cell repertoires in COVID-19. The repertoire was sequenced with immunoSEQ multiplex PCR; TCRdb's copy has only in-frame clones and lacks some. The sample contains roughly 260,000 clones, around 90% of which appear only once. Sequenced: peripheral blood. The receptor source for this set is a man aged 55-75 years who had recovered from COVID-19. The CDR3 runs from the conserved cysteine through the conserved F or W. The order of the fields is clone size, D gene, V gene, J gene, CDR3 DNA, CDR3 protein. D genes are given only for firm matches. Clone size appears in some rows only: once, few, many, or a class for an expanded clone.

clone_size: few; d_call: .; v_call: TRBV18; j_call: TRBJ1-6; cdr3_nt: TGTGCCAGCTCACCAGAACATCGTGGTTCACCCCTCCACTTT; cdr3_aa: CASSPEHRGSPLHF
clone_size: .; d_call: .; v_call: TRBV5-6; j_call: TRBJ1-1; cdr3_nt: TGTGCCAGCAGCTTGGGGACTGTGAACACTGAAGCTTTCTTT; cdr3_aa: CASSLGTVNTEAFF
clone_size: .; d_call: .; v_call: TRBV24-1; j_call: TRBJ2-1; cdr3_nt: TGTGCCACCAGTGCTCTGCGCGATGAGCAGTTCTTC; cdr3_aa: CATSALRDEQFF
clone_size: .; d_call: TRBD1; v_call: TRBV29-1; j_call: TRBJ2-7; cdr3_nt: TGCAGCTTCACCGGGGGGACAGGGTTTCACGAGCAGTACTTC; cdr3_aa: CSFTGGTGFHEQYF
clone_size: .; d_call: .; v_call: TRBV24-1; j_call: TRBJ2-6; cdr3_nt: TGTGCCACCAGTGATTATGGCCTCTCTGGGGCCAACGTCCTGACTTTC; cdr3_aa: CATSDYGLSGANVLTF
clone_size: .; d_call: .; v_call: TRBV7-9; j_call: TRBJ1-4; cdr3_nt: TGTGCCAGCAGCCTCGGGGAGGGTAATGAAAAACTGTTTTTT; cdr3_aa: CASSLGEGNEKLFF
clone_size: .; d_call: .; v_call: TRBV5-1; j_call: TRBJ1-1; cdr3_nt: TGCGCCAGCAGCTTGTGGGCAGCCGCTATGAACACTGAAGCTTTCTTT; cdr3_aa: CASSLWAAAMNTEAFF
clone_size: .; d_call: .; v_call: TRBV3-1/TRBV3-2; j_call: TRBJ2-1; cdr3_nt: TGTGCCAGCAGCCGATATAGTGGGAGGGAGCAGTTCTTC; cdr3_aa: CASSRYSGREQFF
clone_size: once; d_call: .; v_call: TRBV19; j_call: TRBJ2-1; cdr3_nt: TGTGCCAGTAGCTCTACAGGGAGCCCCTACAATGAGCAGTTCTTC; cdr3_aa: CASSSTGSPYNEQFF
clone_size: .; d_call: .; v_call: TRBV9; j_call: TRBJ2-3; cdr3_nt: TGTGCCAGCAGCCCAGACGTCCGGGGTCCCGATACGCAGTATTTT; cdr3_aa: CASSPDVRGPDTQYF
clone_size: .; d_call: .; v_call: TRBV5-1; j_call: TRBJ2-3; cdr3_nt: TGCGCCAGCAGCTTGCTGGGGCAAGGGGATACGCAGTATTTT; cdr3_aa: CASSLLGQGDTQYF
clone_size: .; d_call: .; v_call: TRBV5-1; j_call: TRBJ2-3; cdr3_nt: TGCGCCAGCAGCTTGGATGGCCCACGAAGCACAGATACGCAGTATTTT; cdr3_aa: CASSLDGPRSTDTQYF
clone_size: .; d_call: TRBD2; v_call: TRBV5-4; j_call: TRBJ2-7; cdr3_nt: TGTGCCAGCAGCTTGTCAGCGGGGGGGCAGTACGAGCAGTACTTC; cdr3_aa: CASSLSAGGQYEQYF
clone_size: .; d_call: .; v_call: TRBV4-2; j_call: TRBJ1-6; cdr3_nt: TGTGCCAGCAGCCAAGAGGGGAGGCCGGGATATAATTCACCCCTCCACTTT; cdr3_aa: CASSQEGRPGYNSPLHF
clone_size: few; d_call: .; v_call: TRBV5-1; j_call: TRBJ1-2; cdr3_nt: TGCGCCAGCAGCTTGGCTTTGGGGGAGGATGGCTACACCTTC; cdr3_aa: CASSLALGEDGYTF
clone_size: .; d_call: .; v_call: TRBV5-8; j_call: TRBJ1-3; cdr3_nt: TGTGCCAGCAGCTTGGGCGCCTCTGGAAACACCATATATTTT; cdr3_aa: CASSLGASGNTIYF
clone_size: .; d_call: .; v_call: TRBV27; j_call: TRBJ2-2; cdr3_nt: TGTGCCAGCGTATCTCTGGGGGGGCAAAACACCGGGGAGCTGTTTTTT; cdr3_aa: CASVSLGGQNTGELFF
clone_size: few; d_call: .; v_call: TRBV11-1; j_call: TRBJ2-6; cdr3_nt: TGTGCCAGCAGCTTACAGGAGGGGTCTGGGGCCAACGTCCTGACTTTC; cdr3_aa: CASSLQEGSGANVLTF
clone_size: .; d_call: TRBD1; v_call: TRBV29-1; j_call: TRBJ1-6; cdr3_nt: TGCAGCGTAAGGACCCGGGACAGTTATAATTCACCCCTCCACTTT; cdr3_aa: CSVRTRDSYNSPLHF
clone_size: .; d_call: TRBD1; v_call: TRBV19; j_call: TRBJ2-2; cdr3_nt: TGTGCCAGTAGCAGTCAGGGGGCTAGCACCGGGGAGCTGTTTTTT; cdr3_aa: CASSSQGASTGELFF
clone_size: .; d_call: TRBD2; v_call: TRBV7-9; j_call: TRBJ2-2; cdr3_nt: TGTGCCAGCAGCTTAGTTCGGGTAGCGGGGATCACCGGGGAGCTGTTTTTT; cdr3_aa: CASSLVRVAGITGELFF
clone_size: .; d_call: TRBD1; v_call: TRBV5-1; j_call: TRBJ2-7; cdr3_nt: TGCGCCAGCAGCTTCGGGACAGCCTACGAGCAGTACTTC; cdr3_aa: CASSFGTAYEQYF
clone_size: .; d_call: .; v_call: TRBV11-2; j_call: TRBJ2-3; cdr3_nt: TGTGCCAGCAGCTGGGGGGGCATAGATACGCAGTATTTT; cdr3_aa: CASSWGGIDTQYF
clone_size: .; d_call: .; v_call: TRBV11-2; j_call: TRBJ1-4; cdr3_nt: TGTGCCAGCAGCTCCCATCAATTAAGACAGAGCAATGAAAAACTGTTTTTT; cdr3_aa: CASSSHQLRQSNEKLFF
clone_size: once; d_call: .; v_call: TRBV7-8; j_call: TRBJ1-2; cdr3_nt: TGTGCCAGCAGCCACCGGACTGCTGGCGGCTACACCTTC; cdr3_aa: CASSHRTAGGYTF
clone_size: .; d_call: .; v_call: TRBV6-6; j_call: TRBJ1-2; cdr3_nt: TGTGCCACCGATCTCTTGGGAGGGATGCATGGCTACACCTTC; cdr3_aa: CATDLLGGMHGYTF
clone_size: .; d_call: .; v_call: TRBV7-8; j_call: TRBJ1-4; cdr3_nt: TGTGCCAGCAGCACTATACCGGCGGGGGGGGCGCATGAAAAACTGTTTTTT; cdr3_aa: CASSTIPAGGAHEKLFF